This T cell receptor beta chain emerged from a study of shared clonotypes between healthy human individuals (dated by TCRdb to 2018 to 2020). Looking at the study overall: The cohort comprised a couple of women and three men aged 18 to 49 years. Libraries were prepared and TCR repertoires were sequenced by different laboratories using diverse techniques, in order to increase sequencing depth and limit assay-specific biases. Between about 0.8 and 9 billion PBMCs per donor were obtained by leukapheresis. Per donor, three plates each were used for CD4 naive and CD4 memory, two for CD8 naive, and one for CD8 memory. Blood TCR repertoires of roughly five healthy adults were deeply sequenced to estimate repertoire size and the extent of clonotype sharing between individuals. Overall study results and their limits: Sampling was restricted to blood, and TCR repertoires in tissues likely differ from the TCR repertoires found in blood. Based on pairwise subsampling, the degree of clonotype sharing among donors was expected to be affected by sequencing depth. Naive subsets generally had larger estimated clonotype richness than memory subsets. Higher generation probabilities were observed for clonotypes shared by all four sorted-subset donors than for non-shared clonotypes. Around 5.4% of naive CD4, 3.5% of naive CD8, around 2.3% of memory CD4, and about 0.4% of memory CD8 clonotypes were shared across several donors. Rarefaction of sorted-subset datasets indicated incomplete sequencing despite the large sequencing depth. Because the study included a small number of donors, the genetic and exposure-history diversity represented was limited.

The donors were healthy, HIV-negative adults with no recently reported acute infections or vaccinations. Only Caucasian adults living in Nashville, Tennessee, USA were represented among the donors. CD4+ T cells were enriched by magnetic negative selection, after which naive cells were positively selected on CD45RA and the negative fraction was taken as the memory subset. Blood was obtained by leukapheresis, after which PBMCs were separated by Ficoll-Histopaque density gradient centrifugation and cryopreserved in liquid nitrogen vapor phase. Analytical flow cytometry was used to check the purity and quantity of each magnetically sorted T cell population. Genomic DNA was isolated from every sorted fraction and measured by UV absorbance on a Nanodrop 2000c. As to this clone: Its antigen is not yet known. Per-base quality was not reported, and no clone a single base away is much larger than it.

Using the deep immunoSEQ assay, TCR CDR3 regions were amplified from genomic DNA by multiplex PCR. Extracted genomic DNA from each cell subset was spread evenly across all wells of several immunoSEQ 96-well plates, with each plate serving as a replicate. Each replicate PCR for sorted subsets received around 210 ng genomic DNA, equal to tens of thousands of T cell genomes. Purified libraries were quantified with a Qubit 3.0 fluorometer, sized on a Bioanalyzer 2100, and re-quantified with the KAPA Library Quantification kit. Every immunoSEQ 96-well plate was sequenced on a separate single-read 150-cycle Illumina NextSeq 550 flow cell. The source study handled its data this way. Because the immunoSEQ output included only junctional sequences and no quality scores, the filtering could not be the same as the filtering used for full-length reads. To assign V/J genes and CDR3, sequences were annotated against IMGT germline references using PyIR, a Python wrapper for IgBLAST v1.9. Reads with weak V/J assignments (E-value above 1e-6), missing CDR3, stop codons, out-of-frame junctions, or ambiguous translated residues were removed. A V3J clonotype was defined by an identical inferred V gene, J gene, and CDR3 amino acid sequence. Percentage overlap between repertoires was computed as shared unique clonotypes divided by the size of the smaller repertoire. Richness of each repertoire was evaluated using RTK rarefaction, the Chao1 estimator, and Recon v2.1 estimates of unobserved clonotypes. OLGA was used to compute generation probabilities for all TCRbeta clonotypes that the gDNA method yielded from a handful of donors. As stored in TCRdb, this immuneACCESS dataset retains in-frame rearrangements with V and J assigned. A fraction of the clones does not appear; measured against another copy, unresolved V genes explain less than half of the discrepancy, and the remainder lacks a known reason. V, J and clone size are taken as reported in that table, and D and trimming were inferred from the DNA itself. This sample holds 1.4 million or so clones; approximately 98.5% were observed only once. 0.3% to 0.45% of the sample belongs to the ten largest clones.

For CDR1 and CDR2, the germline V gene (reference sequence) lists LNHDA and SQIVND. The germline ends are 13 bases apart after V is trimmed by 1 base and J by 6 bases. The CDR3 runs 15 residues from the cysteine to the phenylalanine. Just the 45-base CDR3 DNA is kept, in frame starting at base 1. This clonotype was obtained from a man in his thirties or forties in good health. The sequence joins TRBV19 to TRBJ1-5; D gene: possibly TRBD1, on 6 matching bases. Specimen: naive CD4+ T cells sorted from blood. In the paper's terms, the cell subset or site label means: CD45RA+ positively selected. The sequence in DNA is TGTGCCAGTAGTATAGCCCCCGGGGGGCTTCAGCCCCAGCATTTT. The resulting protein is CASSIAPGGLQPQHF. With the rest looked up from the reference TRBV19 and TRBJ1-5 genes rather than sequenced, the full variable domain is DGGITQSPKYLFRKEGQNVTLSCEQNLNHDAMYWYRQDPGQGLRLIYYSQIVNDFQKGDIAEGYSVSREKKESFPLTVTSAQKNPTAFYLCASSIAPGGLQPQHFGDGTRLSIL.